The 14 T cell receptor beta chains presented below share a single source sample, sequenced in a study of shared clonotypes between healthy human individuals. Clones were sequenced by immunoSEQ multiplex PCR, and TCRdb holds only the in-frame ones, with some missing. This sample has approximately 1.4 million clones, with approximately 98% found just once. What was sequenced was naive CD4+ T cells sorted from blood. Subset in this sample: CD45RA+ positively selected. The receptors here all came from a man aged 25 to 45 in good health.

The chain combines TRBV5-1 with TRBJ1-2; 11 bases map to TRBD1. This CDR3 contains 14 residues. Looked up from germline, CDR1 is SGHRS and CDR2 is YFSETQ. Losses at the gene ends were 5 bases for V and 7 bases for J; bases not matched to a gene: 7. CDR3 sequence reads: CASRNGQGALGYTF. DNA for the CDR3: TGCGCCAGCAGGAACGGACAGGGGGCGCTTGGCTACACCTTC. The full variable domain, rest sourced from reference TRBV5-1 and TRBJ1-2, is KAGVTQTPRYLIKTRGQQVTLSCSPISGHRSVSWYQQTPGQGLQFLFEYFSETQRNKGNFPGRFSGRQFSNSRSEMNVSTLELGDSALYLCASRNGQGALGYTFGSGTRLTVV.

This chain uses TRBV7-2 with TRBJ2-2, with 7 bases lining up with TRBD1. Losses at the gene ends were 5 bases for V and 1 base for J; bases not matched to a gene: 4. The CDR3 length is 15 residues. The germline V gene encodes CDR1 SGHTA and CDR2 FQGNSA. The CDR3 nucleotides read TGTGCCAGCAGCGTCCGGGACAGGAACACCGGGGAGCTGTTTTTT. Its protein product is CASSVRDRNTGELFF.

The chain joins TRBV18 to TRBJ2-2; D remains unclear. This CDR3 comprises 15 residues. V lost 6 bases and J 0 bases, leaving 11 bases between the germline ends. Germline V CDR1 and CDR2: KGHSH, LQKENI. Here the CDR3 reads CASSPSATNTGELFF. The CDR3 bases are TGTGCCAGCTCCCCCTCGGCGACGAACACCGGGGAGCTGTTTTTT.

This rearrangement joins TRBV4-1 to TRBJ2-1; 10 bases are a match to TRBD2. Germline-derived CDR1 and CDR2 are MGHRA and YSYEKL. This CDR3 has 16 residues. Trimming took 3 bases from V and 4 from J; bases not matched to a gene: 6. CDR3 residues: CASSHPSGSSYNEQFF. The CDR3 DNA reads as TGCGCCAGCAGCCATCCTAGCGGGAGTTCATACAATGAGCAGTTCTTC.

The chain has TRBV6-5 and TRBJ1-1; D is unresolved. CDR3 size: 15 residues. The germline V gene has CDR1 MNHEY and CDR2 SVGAGI. Deletions cut 6 bases from V and 1 base from J, with 15 bases between. CDR3 protein: CASSPVAAGNTEAFF. CDR3 DNA: TGTGCCAGCAGCCCCGTCGCGGCTGGGAACACTGAAGCTTTCTTT.

V is TRBV9 and J is TRBJ2-7; no clear D. There are 16 residues in the CDR3. The V end lost 0 bases, the J end lost 2 bases, and 15 bases lay between the germline ends. The germline V gene encodes CDR1 SGDLS and CDR2 YYNGEE. The CDR3: CASSVGGSHLPYEQYF. CDR3 DNA sequence: TGTGCCAGCAGCGTAGGGGGTTCACACCTGCCCTACGAGCAGTACTTC.

This sequence joins TRBV18 and TRBJ2-1; tentative D call: TRBD1 (5 bases). CDR3 length equals 16 residues. Per the germline V gene, CDR1 is KGHSH and CDR2 is LQKENI. With 1 base removed from V and 4 bases from J, the gap between germline ends came to 14 bases. The CDR3 spells CASSPLAQANYNEQFF. CDR3 nucleotide sequence: TGTGCCAGCTCACCACTGGCACAGGCTAATTACAATGAGCAGTTCTTC.

This chain links TRBV29-1 with TRBJ1-5, with 7 bases lining up with TRBD1. The V segment lost 5 bases and the J segment 6 bases; nucleotides outside the gene matches: 10. The CDR3 extends over 14 amino acids. Germline CDR1 is SQVTM and CDR2 is ANQGSEA. The CDR3 DNA sequence: TGCAGCGTTAGGGACAGAGGGAAATTTCAGCCCCAGCATTTT. Its protein product is CSVRDRGKFQPQHF.

This sequence joins TRBV7-2 and TRBJ2-1; TRBD2 agrees at 8 bases. In germline, CDR1 is SGHTA, CDR2 FQGNSA. This CDR3 is 16 amino acids long. V gave up 1 base and J gave up 2 bases; unmatched junction bases: 4. The CDR3 reads CASSLEGLAPYNEQFF. The CDR3 coding sequence is TGTGCCAGCAGCTTAGAAGGACTAGCCCCCTACAATGAGCAGTTCTTC.

The chain employs TRBV10-3 and TRBJ2-7; weak D call: TRBD2 (5 bases). Trimming shortened V by 2 bases and J by 2 bases, and 19 bases separated the two germline ends. Germline lookup yields CDR1 ENHRY and CDR2 SYGVKD. This CDR3 contains 17 residues. Here the CDR3 reads CAISEPRTLVQTYEQYF. In DNA, the CDR3 is TGTGCCATCAGTGAGCCCAGGACTCTCGTTCAAACCTACGAGCAGTACTTC.

This chain links TRBV19 with TRBJ2-1, with 9 bases identical to TRBD2. There are 18 residues in the CDR3. Germline values: CDR1 LNHDA, CDR2 SQIVND (reference sequence). With 0 bases clipped from V and 4 bases from J, the junction kept 10 bases outside the gene matches. CDR3 nucleotide sequence: TGTGCCAGTAGTATAGATTTGCTAGCGGGAAGTACATACAATGAGCAGTTCTTC. It encodes CASSIDLLAGSTYNEQFF. The full variable domain, its missing parts supplied by reference TRBV19 and TRBJ2-1, is DGGITQSPKYLFRKEGQNVTLSCEQNLNHDAMYWYRQDPGQGLRLIYYSQIVNDFQKGDIAEGYSVSREKKESFPLTVTSAQKNPTAFYLCASSIDLLAGSTYNEQFFGPGTRLTVL.

This clone was seen a single time. The J gene is TRBJ2-7, the V gene TRBV5-1, with D possibly matching TRBD1 (6 bases). The V gene lost 5 bases and the J gene lost 2 bases, with 14 bases spanning the gap. CDR3 length: 14 amino acids. CDR1 SGHRS and CDR2 YFSETQ come from the germline V gene. CDR3: CASRSQGTTYEQYF. For the CDR3, the DNA is TGCGCCAGCAGGTCCCAGGGGACCACCTACGAGCAGTACTTC.

This chain connects TRBV7-9 to TRBJ2-7; 9 bases fit TRBD2. The CDR3 runs to 15 residues. CDR1 is SEHNR and CDR2 is FQNEAQ in the germline V gene (reference sequence). Unmatched junction bases numbered 6, after V lost 5 bases and J lost 1 base. The CDR3, as DNA: TGTGCCAGCAGCCCGACCGCGGGAGGGTCCTACGAGCAGTACTTC. Protein product: CASSPTAGGSYEQYF.

A remark on this clone: Other DNA sequences in this sample translate to the same CDR3. The V and J genes are TRBV6-5 and TRBJ2-7, with TRBD2 as a possible D gene (6 bases). Looked up from germline, CDR1 is MNHEY and CDR2 is SVGAGI. This CDR3 has 14 residues. Trimming pared 7 bases from V and 1 base from J, leaving 14 bases between. The CDR3 region is CASTRSAGSYEQYF. For the CDR3, the DNA is TGTGCCAGCACACGGTCGGCGGGGTCCTACGAGCAGTACTTC.